The 10 T cell receptor beta chains below all came from one sample that was sequenced in a study of graft-versus-host responses after intestinal transplantation. Measured with immunoSEQ multiplex PCR; TCRdb has only the in-frame clones, and not every one. The sample carries about 40,000 clones, 91% recorded once. The input for sequencing was PBMCs, taken about 330 days after intestinal transplant. The origin of the receptors is a human patient who received an intestinal transplant, so some T cells may come from the graft donor.

The V gene is TRBV21-1, the J gene TRBJ2-7. TRBV21-1 is given as a pseudogene. The CDR3 length is 13 residues. The CDR3 bases are TGTGCCAGCAGTCCCTCACCAGGACGGCAGCAGTACTTC. Translation gives CASSPSPGRQQYF.

The chain recombines TRBV19 with TRBJ2-1; TRBD1 matches 8 bases. CDR3 size: 15 residues. CDR1 and CDR2 from the germline V gene are LNHDA and SQIVND (reference sequence). Trimming removed 5 bases from V and 0 bases from J; junction bases left unmatched: 3. CDR3 nucleotides: TGTGCCAGTAGTCTCGGACAGGGCTCCTACAATGAGCAGTTCTTC. It translates to CASSLGQGSYNEQFF.

CDR3: CASSPTGYGYGYTF. CDR3 DNA sequence: TGTGCCAGCAGCCCTACAGGGTACGGCTATGGCTACACCTTC. This chain links TRBV9 with TRBJ1-2, with a weak D call TRBD1 (6 bases). The CDR3 has 14 residues. The germline V gene encodes CDR1 SGDLS and CDR2 YYNGEE. Trimming removed 4 bases from V and 4 bases from J, with 14 bases in between.

The chain couples TRBV9 to TRBJ1-2; D gene ambiguous. The CDR3 contains 16 residues. CDR1 is SGDLS, CDR2 YYNGEE, per germline. V gave up 0 bases and J gave up 0 bases, with 12 bases separating them. CDR3 protein: CASSVAGTATNYGYTF. In DNA form, the CDR3 reads TGTGCCAGCAGCGTAGCTGGAACAGCCACTAACTATGGCTACACCTTC.

The rearrangement uses TRBV5-1 and TRBJ1-6, with D possibly being TRBD1 (5 bases). CDR3 length equals 16 residues. Per the germline V gene, CDR1 is SGHRS and CDR2 is YFSETQ. Trimming removed 2 bases from V and 5 bases from J, with 14 bases in between. DNA for the CDR3: TGCGCCAGCAGCTTCGGGGGTGCCTTTAATAATTCACCCCTCCACTTT. This gives the protein CASSFGGAFNNSPLHF.

In its sample, this clone was seen once. The chain joins TRBV6-5 to TRBJ2-7; TRBD1 matches at 7 bases. J was trimmed by 5 bases and V by 3 bases; bases with no gene match: 13. Germline values: CDR1 MNHEY, CDR2 SVGAGI. CDR3 length equals 16 residues. CDR3 nucleotides: TGTGCCAGCAGTTATAAGACAGGGATAGTTCCTAACGAGCAGTACTTC. It translates to CASSYKTGIVPNEQYF.

Remarks on this clone: A junction end diverges from the germline sequence, so it may reflect a read error. The gene calls are TRBV19 and TRBJ1-5; tentative D call: TRBD1 (6 bases). Germline CDR1 reads LNHDA; CDR2 reads SQIVND (reference sequence). This CDR3 region has 17 residues. Written as DNA, the CDR3 is TGTGCCGGTAGTATCACCCGGGACACTTATAGCAATCAGCCCCAGCATTTT. Translating gives CAGSITRDTYSNQPQHF.

This chain's CDR3 is CASSSRRVNPEAFF. CDR3 coding DNA: TGTGCCAGCAGCTCCCGAAGAGTTAATCCTGAAGCTTTCTTT. The chain joins TRBV11-3 to TRBJ1-1; D is ambiguous. The germline gives CDR1 SGHNT, CDR2 YENEEA. Trimming removed 4 bases from V and 6 bases from J, with 15 bases in between. The CDR3 covers 14 residues. The whole variable domain, filled in from reference TRBV11-3 and TRBJ1-1, reads EAGVVQSPRYKIIEKKQPVAFWCNPISGHNTLYWYLQNLGQGPELLIRYENEEAVDDSQLPKDRFSAERLKGVDSTLKIQPAELGDSAVYLCASSSRRVNPEAFFGQGTRLTVV.

This clone appeared once. The chain couples TRBV15 to TRBJ1-4; 10 bases map to TRBD1. CDR1 LNHNV and CDR2 YYDKDF come from the germline V gene (reference sequence). With 0 bases clipped from V and 10 bases from J, the junction kept 14 bases outside the gene matches. The CDR3 is made up of 18 amino acids. DNA for the CDR3: TGTGCCACCAGCAGAGAAAGACAGGGGGCAGCGGGAGCGGGAAAACTGTTTTTT. This codes for CATSRERQGAAGAGKLFF.

This clone was seen only once. The chain uses TRBV9 and TRBJ2-7; D is perhaps TRBD2 (6 bases). The CDR3 is 16 amino acids. Germline CDR1 reads SGDLS; CDR2 reads YYNGEE. The germline V and J ends were trimmed by 0 bases and 2 bases, with 15 bases remaining between them. This chain's CDR3 is CASSVEASVPPYEQYF. The DNA for the CDR3 is TGTGCCAGCAGCGTAGAAGCTAGCGTCCCTCCCTACGAGCAGTACTTC.